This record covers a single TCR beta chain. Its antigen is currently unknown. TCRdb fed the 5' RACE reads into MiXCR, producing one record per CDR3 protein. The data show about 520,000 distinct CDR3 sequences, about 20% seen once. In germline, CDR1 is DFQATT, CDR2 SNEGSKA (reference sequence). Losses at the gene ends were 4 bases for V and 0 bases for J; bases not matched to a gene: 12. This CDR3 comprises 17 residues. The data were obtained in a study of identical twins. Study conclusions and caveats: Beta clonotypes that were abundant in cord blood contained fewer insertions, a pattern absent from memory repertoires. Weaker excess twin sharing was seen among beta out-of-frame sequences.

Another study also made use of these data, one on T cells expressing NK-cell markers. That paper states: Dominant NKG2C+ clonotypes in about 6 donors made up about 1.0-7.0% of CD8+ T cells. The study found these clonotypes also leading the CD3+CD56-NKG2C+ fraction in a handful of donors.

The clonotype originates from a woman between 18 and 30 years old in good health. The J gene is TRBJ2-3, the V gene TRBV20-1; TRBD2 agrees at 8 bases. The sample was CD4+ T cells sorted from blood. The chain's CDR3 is CSANGAASGGSTDTQYF. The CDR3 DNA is TGCAGTGCTAACGGGGCCGCAAGCGGGGGTAGCACAGATACGCAGTATTTT.